These 24 T cell receptor beta chains originate from one sample sequenced in a study of T cells in Graves' hyperthyroidism and ophthalmopathy. Authors of the study amplified TCR beta CDR3 regions from RNA transcripts. The TCR CDR3 was amplified in a first-round RT-PCR using the HTBI primer set. MiXCR was run by TCRdb on the multiplex PCR reads, yielding one entry per CDR3 protein. This sample has about 640,000 distinct CDR3 sequences, with less than 25% found just once. The sample comprised blood. The receptors were gathered from a man aged 25-40 years with Graves' ophthalmopathy.

V and J are TRBV20-1 and TRBJ2-2; D remains ambiguous. The CDR3 extends over 13 amino acids. From germline, CDR1 is DFQATT and CDR2 SNEGSKA (reference sequence). V was shortened by 3 bases and J by 6 bases, with 11 bases between the two germline ends. CDR3 coding DNA: TGCAGTGCTAGGACCCTCCTGGCCGGGGAGCTGTTTTTT. Translated: CSARTLLAGELFF.

CDR3 sequence reads: CASSISGGRGEQFF. CDR3 in DNA: TGTGCCAGTAGTATAAGCGGGGGCCGAGGGGAGCAGTTCTTC. The chain carries TRBV19 and TRBJ2-1; 8 bases agree with TRBD2. The CDR3 loop spans 14 amino acids. Trimming took 2 bases from V and 10 from J; bases not matched to a gene: 7. Germline values: CDR1 LNHDA, CDR2 SQIVND (reference sequence).

This clonotype was detected only a few times. The chain recombines TRBV6-6 with TRBJ2-7; D ambiguous. Germline V gene lookup returns CDR1 MNHNY and CDR2 SVGAGI (reference sequence). CDR3 size: 14 residues. V lost 0 bases and J lost 7, with 13 bases in between. CDR3 coding DNA: TGTGCCAGCAGTTACTCGGCGCGAAGCAGGGAGCAGTACTTC. This encodes CASSYSARSREQYF.

This clonotype was detected many times. V and J are TRBV12-3 or TRBV12-4 and TRBJ2-1; D may be TRBD1 or TRBD2 (6 bases each). The CDR3 contains 12 residues. V was shortened by 10 bases and J by 11 bases, with 18 bases between the two germline ends. The DNA of the CDR3 is TGTGCCACGCGAGGGGGGACGCCACAGCAGTTCTTC. Its translation: CATRGGTPQQFF.

The chain recombines TRBV12-3 or TRBV12-4 with TRBJ2-1; 14 nucleotides agree with TRBD2. Trimming removed 4 bases from V and 7 bases from J; junction bases left unmatched: 9. The CDR3 consists of 17 residues. The CDR3 reads CASSSRGLAGVGNEQFF. The CDR3 DNA follows: TGTGCCAGCAGTTCCCGGGGACTAGCGGGAGTAGGGAATGAGCAGTTCTTC.

V is TRBV6-2 or TRBV6-3 and J is TRBJ2-1; 10 nucleotides match TRBD2. CDR1 MNHEY and CDR2 SVGEGT come from the germline V gene. The J segment lost 2 bases and the V segment lost 6 bases, leaving 7 bases of the junction unmatched. This CDR3 has 16 residues. CDR3 sequence reads: CASSLTSGSPYNEQFF. The DNA of the CDR3 is TGTGCCAGCAGCTTGACTAGCGGGTCCCCCTACAATGAGCAGTTCTTC.

There are a few counts of this clonotype. This chain joins TRBV28 and TRBJ2-5, with D possibly TRBD2 on 5 matching bases. Germline loops: CDR1 MDHEN, CDR2 SYDVKM. The CDR3 totals 17 residues. V was cut by 5 bases and J by 2 bases, with 21 bases left in between. The CDR3 reads CASSPNLASRVQETQYF. CDR3 nucleotides: TGTGCCAGCAGTCCTAATCTGGCTAGCCGGGTGCAAGAGACCCAGTACTTC.

J is TRBJ2-2 and V is TRBV27; 9 bases map to TRBD1. CDR3 length: 12 residues. Losses at the gene ends were 9 bases for V and 6 bases for J; bases not matched to a gene: 2. CDR1 and CDR2 (germline): MNHEY, SMNVEV (reference sequence). The CDR3 reads CASTGGAGELFF. The CDR3 region has the DNA TGTGCCAGTACAGGGGGCGCCGGGGAGCTGTTTTTT.

This clonotype has just a few counts. The rearrangement links TRBV20-1 to TRBJ2-7, with a tentative D call TRBD2 (5 bases). The germline gives CDR1 DFQATT, CDR2 SNEGSKA (reference sequence). The CDR3 contains 12 residues. CDR3 in amino acids: CRGSSGTYEQYF. CDR3 bases: TGCAGAGGATCCAGCGGAACCTACGAGCAGTACTTC.

The V gene is TRBV12-3 or TRBV12-4, the J gene TRBJ2-3; 15 bases are shared with TRBD2. The CDR3 is 15 amino acids. J lost 10 bases, V lost 4 bases, and 6 bases had no gene match. The CDR3 region is CASSWGLAGGGPQYF. CDR3 bases: TGTGCCAGCAGTTGGGGACTAGCGGGAGGAGGGCCGCAGTATTTT.

Regarding this clonotype: This may be a read error, as it is one base from a much larger clone. The chain is built from TRBV5-1 and TRBJ1-1; D call uncertain. The CDR3 has 14 residues. Per the germline V gene, CDR1 is SGHRS and CDR2 is YFSETQ. The CDR3 reads CASNPLDRDTEALF. The CDR3 nucleotides read TGCGCCAGCAACCCTTTAGACCGAGACACTGAAGCTCTCTTT.

This clonotype has ten or more counts. The V gene is TRBV27, the J gene TRBJ2-7; possible D gene TRBD2, 6 bases. Trimming left V 5 bases short and J 1 base short, with 15 bases between. Germline loops: CDR1 MNHEY, CDR2 SMNVEV (reference sequence). CDR3 size: 15 residues. The CDR3 is CASSKKMEGSYEQYF. The DNA for the CDR3 is TGTGCCAGCAGTAAAAAAATGGAGGGTTCCTACGAGCAGTACTTC.

This clonotype was picked up many times. The chain carries TRBV18 and TRBJ2-1; D remains ambiguous. V was pared by 4 bases and J by 5 bases, with 9 bases between. The CDR3 covers 13 residues. Germline CDR1 reads KGHSH; CDR2 reads LQKENI. The CDR3 spells CASSQQDNNEQFF. The CDR3 DNA sequence: TGTGCCAGCTCACAACAAGACAACAATGAGCAGTTCTTC.

The chain recombines TRBV6-4 with TRBJ2-4; TRBD2 might be the D (8 bases). Looked up from germline, CDR1 is MRHNA and CDR2 is SNTAGT. The ends were cut back, 8 bases at V and 4 bases at J, with 21 bases in the middle. The CDR3 is made up of 16 amino acids. CDR3 in amino acids: CASLRGGQRSKNIQYF. CDR3 bases: TGTGCCAGCCTCCGGGGGGGACAGAGGTCTAAAAACATTCAGTACTTC.

The V call is TRBV29-1, the J call TRBJ1-2; the D is unclear. The V gene's germline CDR1 is SQVTM and CDR2 ANQGSEA. V was clipped by 5 bases and J by 3 bases, with 16 bases between them. The CDR3 is 14 amino acids. CDR3 DNA sequence: TGCAGCGTTCCCGCACCGGGGTACGACTATGGCTACACCTTC. Protein: CSVPAPGYDYGYTF. Looking up the rest from reference TRBV29-1 and TRBJ1-2 gives the full variable domain: SAVISQKPSRDICQRGTSLTIQCQVDSQVTMMFWYRQQPGQSLTLIATANQGSEATYESGFVIDKFPISRPNLTFSTLTVSNMSPEDSSIYLCSVPAPGYDYGYTFGSGTRLTVV.

The chain couples TRBV25-1 to TRBJ1-5, with D possibly being TRBD1 (6 bases). Germline CDR1 is MGHDK and CDR2 is SYGVNS. The CDR3 runs to 16 residues. The ends were cut back, 5 bases at V and 4 bases at J, with 18 bases in the middle. The CDR3 region is CASSSLGRGWNQPQHF. CDR3 DNA: TGTGCCAGCAGTTCCCTGGGGAGGGGGTGGAATCAGCCCCAGCATTTT.

The V and J genes are TRBV3-1 and TRBJ2-6; no clear D gene. V was trimmed by 0 bases and J by 0 bases, leaving 12 bases between them. The length of the CDR3 is 18 residues. Germline V gene sequence: CDR1 LGHDT, CDR2 YNNKEL (reference sequence). The CDR3 here is CASSQEQVPSSGANVLTF. In DNA, the CDR3 is TGTGCCAGCAGCCAAGAGCAGGTCCCAAGCTCTGGGGCCAACGTCCTGACTTTC.

This clonotype was detected ten times or more. Written as DNA, the CDR3 is TGTGCCAGCAGCTTAGGCGGACAGGTCTACGAGCAGTACTTC. As protein: CASSLGGQVYEQYF. V usage is TRBV7-2 and J usage is TRBJ2-7, with 7 positions matching TRBD1. The CDR3 is 14 residues long. V lost 1 base, J lost 3 bases, and 3 bases stayed unmatched. Germline loops: CDR1 SGHTA, CDR2 FQGNSA. Full variable domain (outside the CDR3, taken from reference TRBV7-2 and TRBJ2-7): GAGVSQSPSNKVTEKGKDVELRCDPISGHTALYWYRQSLGQGLEFLIYFQGNSAPDKSGLPSDRFSAERTGGSVSTLTIQRTQQEDSAVYLCASSLGGQVYEQYFGPGTRLTVT.

The chain is built from TRBV20-1 and TRBJ2-1; D is tentatively TRBD1 or TRBD2 (5 bases each). The V end was cut by 3 bases, the J end by 2 bases, with 14 bases between. CDR1 and CDR2 from the germline V gene are DFQATT and SNEGSKA (reference sequence). This CDR3 region has 15 residues. CDR3 residues: CSARISRDAYNEQFF. CDR3 DNA: TGCAGTGCTAGGATCTCCCGGGACGCCTACAATGAGCAGTTCTTC.

In this sample, this clonotype turned up a few times. This chain connects TRBV9 to TRBJ2-2; 7 nucleotides line up with TRBD2. V lost 3 bases, J lost 7 bases, and 15 bases stayed unmatched. Germline values: CDR1 SGDLS, CDR2 YYNGEE. The CDR3 covers 17 residues. The CDR3 coding sequence is TGTGCCAGCAGCGGCACGGGGGGACTGCGGGGTCGCGGGGAGCTGTTTTTT. It specifies CASSGTGGLRGRGELFF. The full variable domain, with the rest looked up from reference TRBV9 and TRBJ2-2, is DSGVTQTPKHLITATGQRVTLRCSPRSGDLSVYWYQQSLDQGLQFLIQYYNGEERAKGNILERFSAQQFPDLHSELNLSSLELGDSALYFCASSGTGGLRGRGELFFGEGSRLTVL.

This clonotype was observed many times. This chain links TRBV11-2 with TRBJ1-1, with no clear D. The V and J ends lost 1 base and 4 bases respectively, with 7 bases between them. In germline, CDR1 is SGHAT, CDR2 FQNNGV. CDR3 length equals 13 residues. The CDR3 DNA follows: TGTGCCAGCAGCTTAGTCGGGGTCACTGAAGCTTTCTTT. Its translation: CASSLVGVTEAFF.

This clonotype was seen a single time. Written as DNA, the CDR3 is TGTGCCAGTAGTTTTCTAGCTTCCGAGGTCGGGGAGCTGTTTTTT. Protein product: CASSFLASEVGELFF. The rearrangement uses TRBV19 and TRBJ2-2; a weak D match, TRBD2 (5 bases). Germline CDR1 and CDR2: LNHDA and SQIVND (reference sequence). CDR3 length: 15 amino acids. Between the trimmed V and J ends, which lost 5 bases and 7 bases, there was a span of 17 bases.

This clonotype came up many times. The CDR3 sequence is CASSLASTGADTQYF. Written as DNA, the CDR3 is TGCGCCAGCAGCTTGGCTTCGACAGGGGCCGATACGCAGTATTTT. The gene calls are TRBV5-1 and TRBJ2-3; TRBD1 matches 8 bases. Trimming cost V 0 bases and J 6 bases; bases outside gene matches: 6. The V gene's germline CDR1 is SGHRS and CDR2 YFSETQ. The CDR3 is made up of 15 amino acids.

This clonotype was detected only a few times. This sequence joins TRBV6-1 and TRBJ1-5, with 11 bases identical to TRBD1. This CDR3 region has 14 residues. V trimming: 5 bases; J trimming: 5 bases; junction bases outside the gene matches: 2. CDR1 is MNHNS, CDR2 SASEGT, per germline. The CDR3 sequence is CASSPDRGHQPQHF. The DNA of the CDR3 is TGTGCCAGCAGTCCGGACAGGGGGCATCAGCCCCAGCATTTT.